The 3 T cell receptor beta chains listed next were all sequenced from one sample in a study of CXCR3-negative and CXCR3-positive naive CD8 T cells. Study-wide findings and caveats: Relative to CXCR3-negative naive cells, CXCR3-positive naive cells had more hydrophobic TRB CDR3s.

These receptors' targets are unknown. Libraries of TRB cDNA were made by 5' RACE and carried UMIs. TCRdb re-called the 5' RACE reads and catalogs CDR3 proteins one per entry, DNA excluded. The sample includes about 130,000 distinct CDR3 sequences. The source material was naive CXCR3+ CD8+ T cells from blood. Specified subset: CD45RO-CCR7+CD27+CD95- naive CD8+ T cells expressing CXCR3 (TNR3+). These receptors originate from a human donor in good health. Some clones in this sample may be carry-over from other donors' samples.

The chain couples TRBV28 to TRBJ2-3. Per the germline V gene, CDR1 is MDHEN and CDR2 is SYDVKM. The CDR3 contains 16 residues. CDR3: CASSLEVREAGDTQYF. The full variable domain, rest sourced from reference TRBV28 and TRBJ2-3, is DVKVTQSSRYLVKRTGEKVFLECVQDMDHENMFWYRQDPGLGLRLIYFSYDVKMKEKGDIPEGYSVSREKKERFSLILESASTNQTSMYLCASSLEVREAGDTQYFGPGTRLTVL.

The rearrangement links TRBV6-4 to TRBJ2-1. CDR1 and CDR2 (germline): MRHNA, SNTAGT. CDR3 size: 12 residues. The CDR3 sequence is CASSDSGHEQFF.

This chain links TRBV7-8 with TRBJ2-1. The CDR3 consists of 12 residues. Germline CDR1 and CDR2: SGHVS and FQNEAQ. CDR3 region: CASSLVQFEQFF.